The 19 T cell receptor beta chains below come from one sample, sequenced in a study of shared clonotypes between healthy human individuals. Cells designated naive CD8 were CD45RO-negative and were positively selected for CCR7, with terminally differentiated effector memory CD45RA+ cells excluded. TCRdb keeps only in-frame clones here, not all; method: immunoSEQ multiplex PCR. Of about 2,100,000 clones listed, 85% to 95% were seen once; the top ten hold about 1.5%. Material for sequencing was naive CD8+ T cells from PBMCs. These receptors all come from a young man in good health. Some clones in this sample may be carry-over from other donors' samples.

In DNA, the CDR3 is TGTGCCAGCAGCCAAGTAGCGGGCGGCCGGGAGACCCAGTACTTC. Its protein is CASSQVAGGRETQYF. The V call is TRBV4-2, the J call TRBJ2-5; the match to TRBD2 covers 7 bases. The CDR3 sequence is 15 residues long. CDR1 is LGHNA and CDR2 is YNFKEQ in the germline V gene. Unmatched junction bases numbered 7, after V lost 1 base and J lost 5 bases.

CDR3 in DNA: TGTGCCAGCAGCCCAGGACCTTACAATGAGCAGTTCTTC. As protein: CASSPGPYNEQFF. The V call is TRBV27, the J call TRBJ2-1; D ambiguous. Trimming removed 6 bases from V and 4 bases from J, with 10 bases in between. Germline-derived CDR1 and CDR2 are MNHEY and SMNVEV (reference sequence). The CDR3 spans 13 residues.

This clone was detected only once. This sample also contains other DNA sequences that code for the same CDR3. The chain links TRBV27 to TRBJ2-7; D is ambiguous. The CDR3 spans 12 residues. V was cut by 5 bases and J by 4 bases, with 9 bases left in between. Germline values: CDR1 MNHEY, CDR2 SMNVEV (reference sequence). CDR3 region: CASSIRGYEQYF. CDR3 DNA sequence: TGTGCCAGCAGTATAAGAGGATACGAGCAGTACTTC.

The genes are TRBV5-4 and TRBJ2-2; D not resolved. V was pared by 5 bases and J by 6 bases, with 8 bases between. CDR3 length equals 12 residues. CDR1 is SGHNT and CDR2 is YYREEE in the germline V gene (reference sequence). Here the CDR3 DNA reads TGTGCCAGCAGACCCCCATCCGGGGAGCTGTTTTTT. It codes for CASRPPSGELFF.

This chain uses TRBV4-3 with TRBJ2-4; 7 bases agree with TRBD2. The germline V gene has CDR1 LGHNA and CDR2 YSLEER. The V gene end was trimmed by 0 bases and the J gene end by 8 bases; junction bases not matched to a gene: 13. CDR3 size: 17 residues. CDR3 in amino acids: CASSQDHSGVGRDIQYF. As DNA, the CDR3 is TGCGCCAGCAGCCAAGATCACAGCGGGGTGGGGAGGGACATTCAGTACTTC.

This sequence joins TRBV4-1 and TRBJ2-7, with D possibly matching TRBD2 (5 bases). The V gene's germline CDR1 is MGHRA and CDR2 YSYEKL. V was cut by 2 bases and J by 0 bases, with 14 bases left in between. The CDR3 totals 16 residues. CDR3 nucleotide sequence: TGCGCCAGCAGCCAAATAAGCGGTTTAAGCTCCTACGAGCAGTACTTC. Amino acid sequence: CASSQISGLSSYEQYF.

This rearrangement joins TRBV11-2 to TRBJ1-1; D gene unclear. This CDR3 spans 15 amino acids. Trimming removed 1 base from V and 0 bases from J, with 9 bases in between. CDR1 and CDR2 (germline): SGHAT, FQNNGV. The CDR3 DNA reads TGTGCCAGCAGCTTAGGGGCAGCATTGAACACTGAAGCTTTCTTT. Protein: CASSLGAALNTEAFF.

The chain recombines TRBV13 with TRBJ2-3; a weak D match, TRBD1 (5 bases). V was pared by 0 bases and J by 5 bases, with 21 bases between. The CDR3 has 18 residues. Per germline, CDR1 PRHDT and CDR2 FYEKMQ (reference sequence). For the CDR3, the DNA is TGTGCCAGCAGCTTAGGAGGAGACAGTGCGGAGCGTAGAGATACGCAGTATTTT. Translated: CASSLGGDSAERRDTQYF.

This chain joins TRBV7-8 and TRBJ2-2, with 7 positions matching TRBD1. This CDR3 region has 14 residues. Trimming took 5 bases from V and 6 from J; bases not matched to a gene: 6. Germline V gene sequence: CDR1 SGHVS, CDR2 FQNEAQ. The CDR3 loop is CASSPRQGSGELFF. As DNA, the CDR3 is TGTGCCAGCAGCCCTCGACAGGGCTCCGGGGAGCTGTTTTTT. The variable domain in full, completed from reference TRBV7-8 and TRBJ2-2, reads GAGVSQSPRYKVAKRGQDVALRCDPISGHVSLFWYQQALGQGPEFLTYFQNEAQLDKSGLPSDRFFAERPEGSVSTLKIQRTQQEDSAVYLCASSPRQGSGELFFGEGSRLTVL.

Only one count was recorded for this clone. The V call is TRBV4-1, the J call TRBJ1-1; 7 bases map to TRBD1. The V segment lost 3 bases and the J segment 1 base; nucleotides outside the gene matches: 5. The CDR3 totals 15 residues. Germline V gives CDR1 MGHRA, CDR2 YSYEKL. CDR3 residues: CASSHSGQRNTEAFF. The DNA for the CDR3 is TGCGCCAGCAGCCATTCGGGACAGAGGAACACTGAAGCTTTCTTT.

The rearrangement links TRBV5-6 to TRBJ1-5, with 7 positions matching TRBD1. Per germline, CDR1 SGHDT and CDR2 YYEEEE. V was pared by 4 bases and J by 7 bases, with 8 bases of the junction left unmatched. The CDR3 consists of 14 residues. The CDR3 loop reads CASSPGGGRQPQHF. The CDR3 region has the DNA TGTGCCAGCAGCCCAGGGGGGGGCCGCCAGCCCCAGCATTTT.

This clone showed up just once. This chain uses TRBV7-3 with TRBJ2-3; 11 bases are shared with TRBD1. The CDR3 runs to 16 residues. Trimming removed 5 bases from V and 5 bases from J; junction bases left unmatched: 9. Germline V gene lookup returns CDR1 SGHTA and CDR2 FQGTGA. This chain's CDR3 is CASSPSGQGALDTQYF. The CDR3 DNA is TGTGCCAGCAGCCCCTCCGGACAGGGGGCCTTAGATACGCAGTATTTT.

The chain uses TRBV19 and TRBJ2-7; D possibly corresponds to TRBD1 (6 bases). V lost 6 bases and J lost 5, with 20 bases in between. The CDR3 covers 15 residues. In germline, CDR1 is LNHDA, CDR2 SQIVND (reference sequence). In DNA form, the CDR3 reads TGTGCCAGTAGCGCACGGGACACTCCCCACCACGAGCAGTACTTC. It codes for CASSARDTPHHEQYF.

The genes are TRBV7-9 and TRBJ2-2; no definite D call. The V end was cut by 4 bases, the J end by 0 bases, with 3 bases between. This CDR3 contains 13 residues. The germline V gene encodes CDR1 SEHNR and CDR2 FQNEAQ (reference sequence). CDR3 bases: TGTGCCAGCAGCTGGGCGAACACCGGGGAGCTGTTTTTT. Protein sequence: CASSWANTGELFF.

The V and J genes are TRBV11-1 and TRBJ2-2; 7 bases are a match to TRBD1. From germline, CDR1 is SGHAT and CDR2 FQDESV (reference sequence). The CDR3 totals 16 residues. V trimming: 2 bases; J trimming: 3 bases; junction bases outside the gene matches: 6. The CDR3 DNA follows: TGTGCCAGCAGCTTAACACAGGGGTTTGACACCGGGGAGCTGTTTTTT. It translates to CASSLTQGFDTGELFF. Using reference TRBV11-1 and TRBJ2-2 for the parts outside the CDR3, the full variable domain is EAEVAQSPRYKITEKSQAVAFWCDPISGHATLYWYRQILGQGPELLVQFQDESVVDDSQLPKDRFSAERLKGVDSTLKIQPAELGDSAMYLCASSLTQGFDTGELFFGEGSRLTVL.

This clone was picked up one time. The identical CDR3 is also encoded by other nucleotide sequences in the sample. CDR3 residues: CASRPGASYEQYF. In DNA form, the CDR3 reads TGTGCCAGCAGACCGGGGGCATCGTACGAGCAGTACTTC. V is TRBV28 and J is TRBJ2-7; D assignment may be TRBD1 or TRBD2 (6 bases each). V was cut by 6 bases and J by 4 bases, with 13 bases left in between. The CDR3 is made up of 13 amino acids. Germline V gene data show CDR1 as MDHEN and CDR2 as SYDVKM.

CDR3 region: CASSSLAVVSYEQYF. Here the CDR3 DNA reads TGTGCCAGCAGTTCGCTAGCGGTCGTCTCCTACGAGCAGTACTTC. This chain joins TRBV7-6 and TRBJ2-7, with 7 nucleotides matching TRBD2. This CDR3 has 15 amino acids. The J segment lost 0 bases and the V segment lost 6 bases, leaving 8 bases of the junction unmatched. Germline values: CDR1 SGHVS, CDR2 FNYEAQ. The full variable domain, completed using reference TRBV7-6 and TRBJ2-7, is GAGVSQSPRYKVTKRGQDVALRCDPISGHVSLYWYRQALGQGPEFLTYFNYEAQQDKSGLPNDRFSAERPEGSISTLTIQRTEQRDSAMYRCASSSLAVVSYEQYFGPGTRLTVT.

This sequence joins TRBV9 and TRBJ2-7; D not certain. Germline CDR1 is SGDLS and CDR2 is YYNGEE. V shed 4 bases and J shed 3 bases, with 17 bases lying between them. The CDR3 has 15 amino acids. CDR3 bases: TGTGCCAGCAGCCCCCGCGGTCAGGCGAACTACGAGCAGTACTTC. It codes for CASSPRGQANYEQYF.

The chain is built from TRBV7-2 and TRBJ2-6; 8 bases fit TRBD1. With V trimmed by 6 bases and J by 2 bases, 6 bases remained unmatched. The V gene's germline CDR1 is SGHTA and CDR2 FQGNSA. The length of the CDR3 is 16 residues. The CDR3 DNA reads TGTGCCAGCAGGAACCCCAGGGGGCCTGGGGCCAACGTCCTGACTTTC. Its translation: CASRNPRGPGANVLTF. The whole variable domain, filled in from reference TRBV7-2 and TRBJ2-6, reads GAGVSQSPSNKVTEKGKDVELRCDPISGHTALYWYRQSLGQGLEFLIYFQGNSAPDKSGLPSDRFSAERTGGSVSTLTIQRTQQEDSAVYLCASRNPRGPGANVLTFGAGSRLTVL.